This T cell receptor (beta chain) originates from a study of human thymus T cells. Overall study results and limits: A high degree of thymic repertoire overlap among unrelated individuals was reported in related research. Thymic and blood repertoires showed apparently biased V and J gene usage.

Resections from corrective heart surgery supplied the thymus tissue. Those donating were healthy Finnish infants in corrective surgery for congenital heart defects. A remark on this clone: Its antigen is still unknown.

TCRdb's table, derived via immunoSEQ multiplex PCR, lists solely in-frame clones and lacks some. The sample carries about 130,000 clones, around 96% recorded once. The clonotype was recovered from a boy under two years old with a congenital heart defect but otherwise immunologically healthy. Specimen: thymus tissue.

CDR3 bases: TGCGCCAGCAGCCAAGATGTAGCGGGGGGGCCGTTGGAGCAGTTCTTC. Translation gives CASSQDVAGGPLEQFF. J is TRBJ2-1 and V is TRBV4-3, with 11 nucleotides matching TRBD2. J lost 10 bases, V lost 0 bases, and 8 bases had no gene match. Germline CDR1 and CDR2: LGHNA and YSLEER. The CDR3 totals 16 residues.